A single sample is the source of the 17 T cell receptor beta chains below, sequenced in a study of T cells after yellow fever vaccination. TCRdb called the 5' RACE reads again in MiXCR, with one record for every CDR3 protein. Of about 340,000 distinct CDR3 sequences detected, about 12% appear once; the ten largest clones hold roughly 3%. Sequencing was performed on CD4+ T cells sorted from PBMCs, taken 15 days after the yellow fever booster vaccination. Source of these receptors: a man aged 18-30 years who received the YFV17D yellow fever vaccine.

This clonotype was seen only a few times. The CDR3, as DNA: TGTGCCAGCAGCCAGGCAGCGGGGTACTACGAGCAGTACTTC. Translation gives CASSQAAGYYEQYF. This chain connects TRBV3-1 to TRBJ2-7; 7 nucleotides line up with TRBD2. The germline CDR1 and CDR2 sequences are LGHDT and YNNKEL (reference sequence). With 3 bases clipped from V and 3 bases from J, the junction kept 5 bases outside the gene matches. The CDR3 totals 14 residues.

This clonotype was detected only a few times. The V call is TRBV7-2, the J call TRBJ1-6, with D perhaps TRBD1 (6 bases). The CDR3 extends over 15 amino acids. Looked up from germline, CDR1 is SGHTA and CDR2 is FQGNSA. The V and J ends lost 5 bases and 2 bases respectively, with 10 bases between them. This CDR3 reads CASSEGGTYNSPLHF. CDR3 nucleotides: TGTGCCAGCAGCGAGGGGGGAACCTATAATTCACCCCTCCACTTT. Complete variable domain (other parts from reference TRBV7-2 and TRBJ1-6): GAGVSQSPSNKVTEKGKDVELRCDPISGHTALYWYRQSLGQGLEFLIYFQGNSAPDKSGLPSDRFSAERTGGSVSTLTIQRTQQEDSAVYLCASSEGGTYNSPLHFGNGTRLTVT.

The sample holds many counts of this clonotype. This chain connects TRBV7-2 to TRBJ2-2; D is ambiguous. The CDR3 is 15 amino acids. CDR1 and CDR2 (germline): SGHTA, FQGNSA. The V end lost 4 bases, the J end lost 0 bases, and 9 bases lay between the germline ends. The CDR3 reads CASSWTLTNTGELFF. The DNA for the CDR3 is TGTGCCAGCAGCTGGACGCTTACGAACACCGGGGAGCTGTTTTTT.

The rearrangement joins TRBV13 to TRBJ2-7; D remains unclear. There are 13 residues in the CDR3. The germline CDR1 and CDR2 sequences are PRHDT and FYEKMQ (reference sequence). The ends were cut back, 0 bases at V and 6 bases at J, with 9 bases in the middle. CDR3 residues: CASSLGSLGEQYV. CDR3 nucleotide sequence: TGTGCCAGCAGCTTAGGCTCCCTAGGCGAGCAGTACGTC.

Only a few counts were recorded for this clonotype. This chain uses TRBV25-1 with TRBJ1-5; no firm D call. V lost 3 bases to trimming and J lost 7 bases, with 16 bases between them. Per the germline V gene, CDR1 is MGHDK and CDR2 is SYGVNS. CDR3 size: 15 residues. CDR3 in DNA: TGTGCCAGCAGTGAGATTGGTGGAGTCGGGCAGCCCCAGCATTTT. It is translated as CASSEIGGVGQPQHF.

This clonotype was seen a few times. The chain carries TRBV9 and TRBJ1-5; unclear D gene. The CDR3 has 13 amino acids. V was pared by 0 bases and J by 7 bases, with 8 bases between. Germline V CDR1 and CDR2: SGDLS, YYNGEE. CDR3 sequence: CASSVDGSQPQHF. CDR3 DNA sequence: TGTGCCAGCAGCGTAGATGGCTCCCAGCCCCAGCATTTT.

The gene calls are TRBV6-5 and TRBJ2-3; 7 nucleotides match TRBD1. The CDR3 runs 15 residues. Looked up from germline, CDR1 is MNHEY and CDR2 is SVGAGI. V was pared by 8 bases and J by 4 bases, with 12 bases of the junction left unmatched. As DNA, the CDR3 is TGTGCCAGCGGCATTTCAGGGGGTCTATCAGATACGCAGTATTTT. Translating it yields CASGISGGLSDTQYF.

This sequence joins TRBV29-1 and TRBJ2-5; D may be TRBD1 (5 bases). Germline V lookup: CDR1 SQVTM, CDR2 ANQGSEA. The CDR3 loop spans 13 amino acids. V lost 7 bases and J 5 bases, leaving 17 bases between the germline ends. This CDR3 is CSGGARSAETQYF. The CDR3 nucleotides are TGCAGCGGGGGCGCACGATCGGCGGAGACCCAGTACTTC.

A single count supports this clonotype. This sequence joins TRBV6-5 and TRBJ2-5; D might be TRBD2 (5 bases). The CDR3 is 14 residues long. The germline V gene encodes CDR1 MNHEY and CDR2 SVGAGI. Trimming left V 5 bases short and J 5 bases short, with 15 bases between. CDR3 in amino acids: CASSGGPGGETQYF. The CDR3 bases are TGTGCCAGCAGTGGCGGCCCCGGCGGGGAGACCCAGTACTTC.

The chain joins TRBV4-3 to TRBJ2-5; TRBD2 might be the D (6 bases). CDR3 length: 15 amino acids. Germline lookup yields CDR1 LGHNA and CDR2 YSLEER. The V end was cut by 3 bases, the J end by 4 bases, with 15 bases between. CDR3 DNA sequence: TGCGCCAGCAGCCATGATAGGACTACCCGAGAGACCCAGTACTTC. Translating gives CASSHDRTTRETQYF.

This chain links TRBV11-2 with TRBJ2-7; maybe TRBD1 (6 bases). V was pared by 3 bases and J by 0 bases, with 9 bases between. Germline CDR1 reads SGHAT; CDR2 reads FQNNGV. There are 14 residues in the CDR3. DNA for the CDR3: TGTGCCAGCAGCTTCGGGGACAACTCCTACGAGCAGTACTTC. Its protein product is CASSFGDNSYEQYF. Filled out from reference TRBV11-2 and TRBJ2-7, the complete variable domain reads EAGVAQSPRYKIIEKRQSVAFWCNPISGHATLYWYQQILGQGPKLLIQFQNNGVVDDSQLPKDRFSAERLKGVDSTLKIQPAKLEDSAVYLCASSFGDNSYEQYFGPGTRLTVT.

This clonotype was picked up a small number of times. This sequence joins TRBV25-1 and TRBJ2-1, with D possibly matching TRBD1 (5 bases). The CDR3 length is 18 residues. V was clipped by 1 base and J by 0 bases, with 16 bases between them. Germline CDR1 MGHDK, CDR2 SYGVNS. Here the CDR3 reads CASSESRQPLSSYNEQFF. The CDR3 DNA reads as TGTGCCAGCAGTGAATCGAGACAGCCTTTAAGCTCCTACAATGAGCAGTTCTTC.

This clonotype has only a few counts. The chain carries TRBV10-2 and TRBJ2-7, with D possibly TRBD2 on 6 matching bases. CDR1 is WSHSY and CDR2 is SAAADI in the germline V gene. CDR3 length equals 13 residues. Trimming took 6 bases from V and 3 from J, leaving 12 bases between them. As DNA, the CDR3 is TGCGCCAGCAGGGGGACTTACAACTACGAGCAGTACTTC. This codes for CASRGTYNYEQYF.

The chain recombines TRBV28 with TRBJ1-1; 10 bases agree with TRBD1. V shed 0 bases, J shed 1 base, and the junction held 5 bases outside the gene matches. From germline, CDR1 is MDHEN and CDR2 SYDVKM. The CDR3 contains 17 residues. DNA for the CDR3: TGTGCCAGCAGTTTATGGGGACAGGGGAGGCCGAACACTGAAGCTTTCTTT. It codes for CASSLWGQGRPNTEAFF. Drawing the rest from reference TRBV28 and TRBJ1-1, the complete variable domain is DVKVTQSSRYLVKRTGEKVFLECVQDMDHENMFWYRQDPGLGLRLIYFSYDVKMKEKGDIPEGYSVSREKKERFSLILESASTNQTSMYLCASSLWGQGRPNTEAFFGQGTRLTVV.

V usage is TRBV5-1 and J usage is TRBJ1-2; 8 positions agree with TRBD1. This CDR3 contains 14 residues. Germline lookup yields CDR1 SGHRS and CDR2 YFSETQ. The J segment lost 5 bases and the V segment lost 0 bases, leaving 3 bases of the junction unmatched. CDR3 in amino acids: CASSLVDRGYGYTF. Written as DNA, the CDR3 is TGCGCCAGCAGCTTGGTCGACAGGGGTTATGGCTACACCTTC.

The V gene is TRBV3-1, the J gene TRBJ2-6, with D perhaps matching TRBD1 (6 bases). CDR1 is LGHDT and CDR2 is YNNKEL in the germline V gene (reference sequence). V lost 4 bases and J lost 2, with 6 bases in between. The CDR3 is 14 residues long. This chain's CDR3 is CASSPGAGANVLTF. The CDR3 DNA sequence: TGTGCCAGCAGCCCAGGGGCTGGGGCCAACGTCCTGACTTTC.

This clonotype was counted between two and nine times. The chain recombines TRBV7-2 with TRBJ1-5, with D possibly matching TRBD1 (5 bases). V gave up 3 bases and J gave up 0 bases, with 9 bases separating them. The CDR3 consists of 15 residues. From germline, CDR1 is SGHTA and CDR2 FQGNSA. The CDR3 DNA reads TGTGCCAGCAGCTTTGGGGACTATAGCAATCAGCCCCAGCATTTT. Translated, it gives CASSFGDYSNQPQHF.